This entry concerns a single T cell receptor (beta chain). The data originate from a study of blood T cell repertoires in COVID-19. The CDR3 is made up of 17 amino acids. Germline trimming cut 4 bases from V and 4 bases from J; bases unmatched to any gene: 6. CDR1 and CDR2 from the germline V gene are SGHRS and YFSETQ. Clones were sequenced by immunoSEQ multiplex PCR, and TCRdb holds only the in-frame ones, with some missing. The data show over 200,000 clones, 83% seen once. The source is a woman aged 25 to 39 with COVID-19, enrolled during active disease. The chain joins TRBV5-1 to TRBJ2-1; the match to TRBD2 covers 15 bases. Material: peripheral blood. The CDR3 DNA reads TGCGCCAGCAGCCGGACTAGCGGGAGGGGAGGTTACAATGAGCAGTTCTTC. Translated: CASSRTSGRGGYNEQFF.